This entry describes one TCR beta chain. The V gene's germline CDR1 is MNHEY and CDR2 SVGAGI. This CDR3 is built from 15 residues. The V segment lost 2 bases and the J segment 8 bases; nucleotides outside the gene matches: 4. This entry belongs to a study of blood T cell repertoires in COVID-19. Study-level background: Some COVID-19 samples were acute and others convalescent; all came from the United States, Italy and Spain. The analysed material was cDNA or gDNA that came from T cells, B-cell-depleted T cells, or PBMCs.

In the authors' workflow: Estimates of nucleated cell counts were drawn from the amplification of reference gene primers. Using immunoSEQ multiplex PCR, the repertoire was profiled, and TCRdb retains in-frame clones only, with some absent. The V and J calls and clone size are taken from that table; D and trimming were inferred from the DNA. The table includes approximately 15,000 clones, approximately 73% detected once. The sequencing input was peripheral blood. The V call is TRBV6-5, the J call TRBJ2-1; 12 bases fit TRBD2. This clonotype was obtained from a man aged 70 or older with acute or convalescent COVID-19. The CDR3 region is CASSYLAGGLDEQFF. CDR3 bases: TGTGCCAGCAGTTACCTAGCGGGGGGGCTCGATGAGCAGTTCTTC.